This T cell receptor beta chain was documented in a study of T cell changes during pregnancy in multiple sclerosis. The protocol was immunoSEQ multiplex PCR, while the TCRdb copy is restricted to in-frame clones and leaves out a portion. The table shows 90,000 to 95,000 clones, with around 93% occurring only once. The sample here was peripheral blood, taken before pregnancy. The clonotype comes from a female donor with multiple sclerosis, enrolled in a pregnancy study.

This chain's CDR3 is CASSLAVRSYEQYF. The CDR3 DNA reads as TGTGCCAGCAGCTTAGCGGTGCGTTCCTACGAGCAGTACTTC. The rearrangement links TRBV7-6 to TRBJ2-7; D remains ambiguous. The CDR3 totals 14 residues. Germline CDR1 SGHVS, CDR2 FNYEAQ. Deletions cut 0 bases from V and 1 base from J, with 7 bases between.